One sample yielded the 8 T cell receptor beta chains listed below, sequenced in a study of T-cell reconstitution after alpha-beta-depleted transplantation in children. Molecular barcoding with unique molecular identifiers was used for the TCRbeta library. A single record per CDR3 protein comes from TCRdb applying MiXCR to the PCR reads. The sample holds fewer than 700,000 distinct CDR3 sequences, over 10% seen once. The source was PBMCs, mostly from graft donor cells, collected 360 days after TCRalphabeta/CD19-depleted stem cell transplant. The receptors derive from a male patient between 5 and 17 years old who had a stem cell transplant for acute myeloid leukemia, so the T cells may come from the graft donor.

This clonotype came up a few times. The chain uses TRBV29-1 and TRBJ2-1; D is ambiguous. CDR1 is SQVTM, CDR2 ANQGSEA, per germline. The CDR3 sequence is 12 residues long. V lost 8 bases and J 6 bases, leaving 14 bases between the germline ends. CDR3 sequence (DNA): TGCAGCCATAAACCCCCCGGCAATGAGCAGTTCTTC. The encoded protein is CSHKPPGNEQFF.

This clonotype was picked up a small number of times. CDR3 nucleotides: TGTGCCAGCAGTAGGGGGACAGGCTACGAGCAGTACTTC. Encoded protein: CASSRGTGYEQYF. The chain uses TRBV27 and TRBJ2-7; TRBD1 agrees at 8 bases. This CDR3 has 13 residues. Germline V gives CDR1 MNHEY, CDR2 SMNVEV (reference sequence). J was trimmed by 3 bases and V by 5 bases; bases with no gene match: 3.

This clonotype occurred a few times. This chain links TRBV28 with TRBJ2-7, with 12 bases identical to TRBD2. J gave up 4 bases and V 3 bases, and 19 bases lay outside the gene matches. Germline loops: CDR1 MDHEN, CDR2 SYDVKM. The CDR3 sequence is 20 residues long. The CDR3 loop is CASSFFWTSGNQLSSYEQYF. For the CDR3, the DNA is TGTGCCAGCAGTTTTTTTTGGACTAGCGGGAATCAACTTAGTAGTTACGAGCAGTACTTC.

This clonotype was detected once. The chain employs TRBV9 and TRBJ1-6; D gene ambiguous. The germline V gene encodes CDR1 SGDLS and CDR2 YYNGEE. This CDR3 is 14 amino acids long. V was cut by 2 bases and J by 3 bases, with 6 bases left in between. The CDR3 nucleotides are TGTGCCAGCAGCGTGGAGAACTATAATTCACCCCTCCACTTT. It is translated as CASSVENYNSPLHF. Combining the CDR3 with reference TRBV9 and TRBJ1-6 gives the whole variable domain DSGVTQTPKHLITATGQRVTLRCSPRSGDLSVYWYQQSLDQGLQFLIQYYNGEERAKGNILERFSAQQFPDLHSELNLSSLELGDSALYFCASSVENYNSPLHFGNGTRLTVT.

This clonotype was picked up many times. The V and J genes are TRBV25-1 and TRBJ2-7; 7 bases are shared with TRBD2. V was clipped by 0 bases and J by 5 bases; unmatched bases: 10. The CDR3 is 16 residues long. Germline CDR1 MGHDK, CDR2 SYGVNS. CDR3 in DNA: TGTGCCAGCAGTGAATATTTCCTAGCGGAAACTAACGAGCAGTACTTC. Protein product: CASSEYFLAETNEQYF.

By proportion, this clonotype is medium-sized. The chain combines TRBV5-1 with TRBJ2-7; D is unresolved. With 4 bases removed from V and 0 bases from J, the gap between germline ends came to 11 bases. CDR1 is SGHRS and CDR2 is YFSETQ in the germline V gene. The CDR3 has 14 residues. CDR3 in amino acids: CASSPDASSYEQYF. The CDR3 DNA sequence: TGCGCCAGCAGCCCCGACGCGAGCTCCTACGAGCAGTACTTC.

This clonotype was recorded many times. This sequence joins TRBV29-1 and TRBJ2-7, with D unresolved. The CDR3 is 13 amino acids. V gave up 5 bases and J gave up 1 base, with 12 bases separating them. The V gene's germline CDR1 is SQVTM and CDR2 ANQGSEA. The CDR3 here is CSVWGLTSYEQYF. CDR3 DNA sequence: TGCAGCGTTTGGGGTTTAACATCCTACGAGCAGTACTTC.

At least ten counts were recorded for this clonotype. CDR3 coding DNA: TGTGCTAGTGGTTTGATGGCAGGGGCAAGGAACACCGGGGAGCTGTTTTTT. This translates into CASGLMAGARNTGELFF. The chain uses TRBV12-5 and TRBJ2-2; D is possibly TRBD1 (6 bases). Looked up from germline, CDR1 is LGHNT and CDR2 is FRNRAP. The V gene lost 2 bases and the J gene lost 1 base, with 14 bases spanning the gap. This CDR3 is built from 17 residues.